The clone carrying this T cell receptor (beta chain) was observed once. Germline-derived CDR1 and CDR2 are SGHVS and FQNEAQ. The CDR3 contains 15 residues. The junction had 5 bases not matched to a gene; V was cut back by 4 bases and J by 2 bases. These data belong to a study of shared clonotypes between healthy human individuals. The assay was immunoSEQ multiplex PCR, and TCRdb's table has in-frame clones only and misses some. The sample shows fewer than 1.8 million clones, around 98.5% of them seen only once. The receptor comes from a man in his thirties or forties in good health. The source material was naive CD4+ T cells sorted from blood. Subset indicated: CD45RA+ positively selected. J is TRBJ2-1 and V is TRBV7-8, with TRBD2 identical over 7 bases. The CDR3 bases are TGTGCCAGCAGCTCCTCAGCGGGAACCTACAATGAGCAGTTCTTC. It is translated as CASSSSAGTYNEQFF.